Presented here are 17 T cell receptor beta chains from one specimen sequenced in a study of blood T cell repertoires in COVID-19. Assay used: immunoSEQ multiplex PCR; TCRdb lists only in-frame clones, some missing. Of some 190,000 clones in the sample, about 88% were seen once. What was sequenced was PBMCs or T cells enriched from blood (not recorded which). These receptors all come from a woman aged 30 to 39 who had recovered from COVID-19.

The V call is TRBV2, the J call TRBJ2-3; 7 bases are shared with TRBD2. Germline loops: CDR1 SNHLY, CDR2 FYNNEI. V gave up 5 bases and J gave up 2 bases; unmatched junction bases: 7. The CDR3 consists of 15 residues. In nucleotides, the CDR3 is TGTGCCAGCAGTTATACCGGGGGGAACACAGATACGCAGTATTTT. It translates to CASSYTGGNTDTQYF. The entire variable domain, with the rest obtained from reference TRBV2 and TRBJ2-3, is as follows: EPEVTQTPSHQVTQMGQEVILRCVPISNHLYFYWYRQILGQKVEFLVSFYNNEISEKSEIFDDQFSVERPDGSNFTLKIRSTKLEDSAMYFCASSYTGGNTDTQYFGPGTRLTVL.

This rearrangement joins TRBV11-2 to TRBJ2-2; D gene uncertain. Germline V gene data show CDR1 as SGHAT and CDR2 as FQNNGV. The ends were cut back, 1 base at V and 4 bases at J, with 10 bases in the middle. The CDR3 totals 15 residues. CDR3 sequence reads: CASSLASRSTGELFF. The CDR3, as DNA: TGTGCCAGCAGCTTAGCTTCCCGGTCCACCGGGGAGCTGTTTTTT.

The chain has TRBV24-1 and TRBJ2-2, with D maybe TRBD1 (5 bases). CDR3 size: 15 residues. The germline V and J ends were trimmed by 5 bases and 4 bases, with 13 bases remaining between them. The germline CDR1 and CDR2 sequences are KGHDR and SFDVKD. CDR3 sequence (DNA): TGTGCCACCAGTGCGGTAGGGGCTCTCACCGGGGAGCTGTTTTTT. This translates into CATSAVGALTGELFF.

The chain is built from TRBV4-2 and TRBJ2-2, with no clear D. Germline assignment: CDR1 LGHNA and CDR2 YNFKEQ. Trimming removed 0 bases from V and 6 bases from J, with 11 bases in between. This CDR3 comprises 15 residues. CDR3 coding DNA: TGTGCCAGCAGCCAAGACTGGAGATTAGCCGGGGAGCTGTTTTTT. This sequence encodes CASSQDWRLAGELFF.

This clone was recorded once. The V and J genes are TRBV10-3 and TRBJ1-5; D unclear. The CDR3 sequence is 17 residues long. Germline V gene data show CDR1 as ENHRY and CDR2 as SYGVKD. V gave up 0 bases and J gave up 6 bases, with 18 bases separating them. The CDR3 DNA is TGTGCCATCAGTGAGTCGAAGGGTAGGGTAGGGAGTCAGCCCCAGCATTTT. Amino acids: CAISESKGRVGSQPQHF.

The chain couples TRBV4-1 to TRBJ2-5; no clear D. CDR3 length equals 13 residues. V was clipped by 2 bases and J by 4 bases, with 8 bases between them. Germline-derived CDR1 and CDR2 are MGHRA and YSYEKL. The CDR3, as DNA: TGCGCCAGCAGCCAACCCATCGGAGAGACCCAGTACTTC. This encodes CASSQPIGETQYF.

The gene calls are TRBV3-1 (or the pseudogene TRBV3-2) and TRBJ2-3; TRBD2 agrees at 13 bases. The CDR3 loop spans 20 amino acids. The trim removed 4 bases at V and 3 bases at J, leaving 16 bases unmatched. Germline values: CDR1 LGHDT, CDR2 YNNKEL (reference sequence). The CDR3 sequence: CASSRRVGHTSGRGTDTQYF. In DNA, the CDR3 is TGTGCCAGCAGCCGACGGGTGGGACATACTAGCGGGAGGGGGACAGATACGCAGTATTTT.

The CDR3 DNA reads TGTGCCACCAGCAGGGCTCGGGGTTGGCCCCTCCACTTT. It yields the protein CATSRARGWPLHF. This chain connects TRBV15 to TRBJ1-6; D uncertain. V was trimmed by 3 bases and J by 13 bases, leaving 13 bases between them. The CDR3 contains 13 residues. Looked up from germline, CDR1 is LNHNV and CDR2 is YYDKDF (reference sequence).

The genes are TRBV7-2 and TRBJ1-1; no definite D call. Trimming removed 2 bases from V and 0 bases from J, with 10 bases in between. Germline loops: CDR1 SGHTA, CDR2 FQGNSA. This CDR3 has 15 amino acids. CDR3 residues: CASSLTTQVNTEAFF. CDR3 sequence (DNA): TGTGCCAGCAGCTTAACGACCCAGGTGAACACTGAAGCTTTCTTT.

The chain combines TRBV19 with TRBJ2-7; TRBD2 matches at 11 bases. The ends lost 5 bases at V and 0 bases at J; junction bases unmatched: 6. CDR1 is LNHDA and CDR2 is SQIVND in the germline V gene (reference sequence). CDR3 length equals 16 residues. CDR3 region: CASSPGLAGSSYEQYF. The CDR3, as DNA: TGTGCCAGTAGTCCCGGACTAGCGGGCAGCTCCTACGAGCAGTACTTC.

The V and J genes are TRBV7-8 and TRBJ1-2; D unclear. Germline assignment: CDR1 SGHVS and CDR2 FQNEAQ. This CDR3 spans 15 amino acids. V was shortened by 1 base and J by 3 bases, with 12 bases between the two germline ends. The CDR3 here is CASSLDSRNHYGYTF. DNA for the CDR3: TGTGCCAGCAGCTTAGATTCCAGAAATCACTATGGCTACACCTTC.

The CDR3 loop is CASSQVGTGTETQYF. DNA of the CDR3: TGTGCCAGCAGCCAAGTCGGGACAGGGACAGAGACCCAGTACTTC. The chain couples TRBV3-1 (or the pseudogene TRBV3-2) to TRBJ2-5; TRBD1 aligns across 9 bases. This CDR3 has 15 amino acids. From germline, CDR1 is LGHDT and CDR2 YNNKEL (reference sequence). V lost 1 base and J lost 4; bases outside the gene matches: 4.

The chain is built from TRBV29-1 and TRBJ2-1, with D unclear. Germline V lookup: CDR1 SQVTM, CDR2 ANQGSEA. The V end was cut by 0 bases, the J end by 12 bases, with 12 bases between. The CDR3 is 12 residues long. The CDR3 is CSVEDSVFGQFF. CDR3 DNA sequence: TGCAGCGTTGAAGATTCAGTGTTTGGGCAGTTCTTC.

The genes are TRBV7-2 and TRBJ1-1; 9 bases fit TRBD1. CDR1 is SGHTA, CDR2 FQGNSA, per germline. The CDR3 runs 15 residues. Germline trimming cut 3 bases from V and 3 bases from J; bases unmatched to any gene: 5. CDR3 coding DNA: TGTGCCAGCAGCTTCAAGGGGACAGGGCACACTGAAGCTTTCTTT. It codes for CASSFKGTGHTEAFF.

This clone was picked up a small number of times. V is TRBV2 and J is TRBJ1-1; the D gene is possibly TRBD1 (5 bases). CDR1 SNHLY and CDR2 FYNNEI come from the germline V gene. This CDR3 is built from 13 residues. Trimming shortened V by 6 bases and J by 4 bases, and 12 bases separated the two germline ends. The CDR3 nucleotides are TGTGCCAGCAGCTCCTCTAGGGGCACTGAAGCTTTCTTT. Protein product: CASSSSRGTEAFF.

J is TRBJ2-1 and V is TRBV5-1; 13 nucleotides agree with TRBD2. Germline CDR1 SGHRS, CDR2 YFSETQ. The CDR3 covers 16 residues. J lost 15 bases, V lost 0 bases, and 12 bases had no gene match. The DNA for the CDR3 is TGCGCCAGCAGCTTGGCCGCCGGACTAGCGGGAGTCGTCCTGTTCTTC. Its protein is CASSLAAGLAGVVLFF.

In DNA form, the CDR3 reads TGTGCCAGCAGCTTGCGGCGGGGGGGCCGCTATGAGCAGTTCTTC. Translating gives CASSLRRGGRYEQFF. This sequence joins TRBV5-6 and TRBJ2-1; 9 positions match TRBD2. J was trimmed by 8 bases and V by 1 base; bases with no gene match: 7. The CDR3 contains 15 residues. The germline gives CDR1 SGHDT, CDR2 YYEEEE.